The 26 T cell receptor beta chains presented below share a single source sample, sequenced in a study of blood T cell repertoires in COVID-19. Assay used: immunoSEQ multiplex PCR; TCRdb lists only in-frame clones, some missing. The table includes more than 250,000 clones, about 89% detected once. The sequencing input was peripheral blood. These TCRs come from a man between 18 and 29 years old who had recovered from COVID-19.

CDR3 protein: CASSPTRTGVYEQYF. In DNA, the CDR3 is TGTGCCAGCAGTCCCACTCGGACAGGGGTGTACGAGCAGTACTTC. This chain uses TRBV6-5 with TRBJ2-7; 9 bases fit TRBD1. Germline CDR1 is MNHEY and CDR2 is SVGAGI. The CDR3 is made up of 15 amino acids. The V gene end was trimmed by 5 bases and the J gene end by 4 bases; junction bases not matched to a gene: 9.

The rearrangement links TRBV6-5 to TRBJ2-2; TRBD1 agrees at 8 bases. This CDR3 region has 16 residues. Germline V gene data show CDR1 as MNHEY and CDR2 as SVGAGI. The V segment lost 0 bases and the J segment 7 bases; nucleotides outside the gene matches: 7. CDR3 coding DNA: TGTGCCAGCAGTTACTCCCCAGGGGGCGGGGTCGGGGAGCTGTTTTTT. This sequence encodes CASSYSPGGGVGELFF.

This clone appeared once. The J gene is TRBJ2-1, the V gene TRBV4-1; 8 nucleotides line up with TRBD2. The germline V gene encodes CDR1 MGHRA and CDR2 YSYEKL. V trimming: 0 bases; J trimming: 6 bases; junction bases outside the gene matches: 10. The CDR3 has 17 residues. CDR3 in amino acids: CASSQDWGRGASNEQFF. CDR3 nucleotides: TGCGCCAGCAGCCAAGATTGGGGGCGGGGGGCCAGCAATGAGCAGTTCTTC.

This rearrangement joins TRBV11-3 to TRBJ1-2; 8 bases match TRBD1. The CDR3 covers 14 residues. Germline V gives CDR1 SGHNT, CDR2 YENEEA. Trimming removed 3 bases from V and 6 bases from J; junction bases left unmatched: 6. The CDR3 coding sequence is TGTGCCAGCAGCTTTTCAGCAGGGGGCGATGGCTACACCTTC. It codes for CASSFSAGGDGYTF.

The chain links TRBV5-1 to TRBJ2-2; D is ambiguous. This CDR3 comprises 11 residues. Trimming removed 2 bases at V and 8 bases at J, with 4 bases between. Germline V gene sequence: CDR1 SGHRS, CDR2 YFSETQ. CDR3 nucleotides: TGCGCCAGCAGCTTCTCGGGGGAGCTGTTTTTT. Protein: CASSFSGELFF.

V usage is TRBV14 and J usage is TRBJ1-1, with D tentatively TRBD1 (5 bases). The V end lost 4 bases, the J end lost 0 bases, and 15 bases lay between the germline ends. The germline gives CDR1 SGHDN, CDR2 FVKESK. There are 16 residues in the CDR3. This CDR3 is CASSLIQDYMNTEAFF. CDR3 bases: TGTGCCAGCAGCCTCATACAGGACTACATGAACACTGAAGCTTTCTTT.

The chain employs TRBV6-6 and TRBJ2-7; TRBD2 matches 10 bases. J gave up 5 bases and V 5 bases, and 6 bases lay outside the gene matches. Per the germline V gene, CDR1 is MNHNY and CDR2 is SVGAGI (reference sequence). This CDR3 comprises 14 residues. The chain's CDR3 is CASSRTSGVNEQYF. The CDR3 DNA reads as TGTGCCAGCAGTAGGACTAGCGGTGTCAACGAGCAGTACTTC.

V is TRBV6-9 and J is TRBJ2-1, with 7 bases aligning to TRBD1. Germline CDR1 MNHGY, CDR2 SVAAGI. V gave up 10 bases and J gave up 8 bases; unmatched junction bases: 17. The CDR3 is made up of 15 amino acids. The CDR3 nucleotides are TGTGCCATCGATCGACACAGGGGCAAGGGTCATGAGCAGTTCTTC. It is translated as CAIDRHRGKGHEQFF.

J is TRBJ1-1 and V is TRBV11-3, with D possibly matching TRBD1 (5 bases). This CDR3 contains 13 residues. The V and J ends lost 0 bases and 4 bases respectively, with 6 bases between them. Germline-derived CDR1 and CDR2 are SGHNT and YENEEA. CDR3 protein: CASSLEGGTEAFF. The CDR3 DNA sequence: TGTGCCAGCAGCTTAGAGGGGGGCACTGAAGCTTTCTTT.

J is TRBJ1-2 and V is TRBV3-1 (or the pseudogene TRBV3-2); D not resolved. Trimming removed 1 base from V and 0 bases from J, with 9 bases in between. This CDR3 comprises 15 residues. Germline-derived CDR1 and CDR2 are LGHDT and YNNKEL (reference sequence). The DNA of the CDR3 is TGTGCCAGCAGCCAAGCAGCCGGGACTAACTATGGCTACACCTTC. This translates into CASSQAAGTNYGYTF.

V and J are TRBV6-6 and TRBJ1-1; D gene uncertain. Germline V gene lookup returns CDR1 MNHNY and CDR2 SVGAGI (reference sequence). With 0 bases removed from V and 2 bases from J, the gap between germline ends came to 7 bases. The CDR3 is made up of 14 amino acids. The chain's CDR3 is CASSYSVTNTEAFF. The DNA of the CDR3 is TGTGCCAGCAGTTACTCGGTCACAAACACTGAAGCTTTCTTT.

The J gene is TRBJ2-5, the V gene TRBV5-1; 10 nucleotides align to TRBD1. V lost 0 bases and J lost 5; bases outside the gene matches: 4. This CDR3 has 15 residues. Germline-derived CDR1 and CDR2 are SGHRS and YFSETQ. The CDR3 DNA reads TGCGCCAGCAGCTTGGCGACAGGGGGCTGGGAGACCCAGTACTTC. It yields the protein CASSLATGGWETQYF.

The V call is TRBV19, the J call TRBJ1-5, with D possibly matching TRBD1 (5 bases). The germline V and J ends were trimmed by 2 bases and 7 bases, with 12 bases remaining between them. CDR3 length: 14 residues. Germline CDR1 is LNHDA and CDR2 is SQIVND (reference sequence). The CDR3 DNA is TGTGCCAGTAGTATATTGGGGGGAAAGCAGCCCCAGCATTTT. Protein: CASSILGGKQPQHF.

The CDR3 DNA is TGTGCCAGCAGTCCCCAGGACAGGGGTTTCTATGGCTACACCTTC. It specifies CASSPQDRGFYGYTF. The rearrangement uses TRBV6-5 and TRBJ1-2; 9 bases are shared with TRBD1. This CDR3 region has 15 residues. J gave up 4 bases and V 5 bases, and 8 bases lay outside the gene matches. From germline, CDR1 is MNHEY and CDR2 SVGAGI.

Notes on this clone: The same CDR3 also results from other DNA sequences found in this sample. V is TRBV18 and J is TRBJ1-1; D remains ambiguous. CDR3 length equals 13 residues. Germline loops: CDR1 KGHSH, CDR2 LQKENI. The V end lost 5 bases, the J end lost 2 bases, and 9 bases lay between the germline ends. As DNA, the CDR3 is TGTGCCAGCTCAACTGACACCAACACTGAAGCTTTCTTT. Protein product: CASSTDTNTEAFF. The full variable domain, in which reference TRBV18 and TRBJ1-1 provide the parts outside the CDR3, is NAGVMQNPRHLVRRRGQEARLRCSPMKGHSHVYWYRQLPEEGLKFMVYLQKENIIDESGMPKERFSAEFPKEGPSILRIQQVVRGDSAAYFCASSTDTNTEAFFGQGTRLTVV.

DNA of the CDR3: TGTGCCACCAGCAGAGATCTCGCAGGCTGGCAGTTCTTC. Translation gives CATSRDLAGWQFF. V gene TRBV15 combines with J gene TRBJ2-1; D remains unclear. Trimming removed 0 bases from V and 12 bases from J, with 12 bases in between. This CDR3 spans 13 amino acids. The V gene's germline CDR1 is LNHNV and CDR2 YYDKDF (reference sequence).

The CDR3 DNA reads TGTGCCAGCAGCTTCGGGACCGGGGAGCTGTTTTTT. This gives the protein CASSFGTGELFF. V usage is TRBV7-3 and J usage is TRBJ2-2; no clear D. Germline V gives CDR1 SGHTA, CDR2 FQGTGA. V lost 3 bases and J lost 5, with 4 bases in between. The length of the CDR3 is 12 residues.

This chain connects TRBV19 to TRBJ1-5; 7 bases fit TRBD1. Germline V CDR1 and CDR2: LNHDA, SQIVND (reference sequence). V shed 7 bases, J shed 2 bases, and the junction held 8 bases outside the gene matches. The CDR3 length is 15 residues. This CDR3 is CASTPTGFGNQPQHF. The CDR3 DNA sequence: TGTGCCAGTACCCCGACAGGGTTTGGCAATCAGCCCCAGCATTTT. The whole variable domain, filled in from reference TRBV19 and TRBJ1-5, reads DGGITQSPKYLFRKEGQNVTLSCEQNLNHDAMYWYRQDPGQGLRLIYYSQIVNDFQKGDIAEGYSVSREKKESFPLTVTSAQKNPTAFYLCASTPTGFGNQPQHFGDGTRLSIL.

CDR3 residues: CASSLEFGRDSEAFF. The CDR3 bases are TGCGCCAGCAGCCTTGAATTCGGGAGGGACAGTGAAGCTTTCTTT. This chain joins TRBV4-1 and TRBJ1-1, with 7 bases fitting TRBD1. The CDR3 sequence is 15 residues long. The ends lost 4 bases at V and 7 bases at J; junction bases unmatched: 12. CDR1 and CDR2 (germline): MGHRA, YSYEKL.

The chain couples TRBV7-2 to TRBJ2-3, with D perhaps matching TRBD2 (6 bases). The CDR3 is 16 residues long. Trimming removed 5 bases from V and 9 bases from J, with 24 bases in between. The germline CDR1 and CDR2 sequences are SGHTA and FQGNSA. DNA for the CDR3: TGTGCCAGCAGCCTTAACCCGGGACTGCGGTCGGGGACGCAGTATTTT. Translating it yields CASSLNPGLRSGTQYF.

This chain joins TRBV5-1 and TRBJ1-2, with 8 bases lining up with TRBD1. Germline CDR1 and CDR2: SGHRS and YFSETQ. The CDR3 length is 17 residues. Unmatched junction bases numbered 9, after V lost 0 bases and J lost 2 bases. CDR3 nucleotide sequence: TGCGCCAGCAGCTTGGCCTCAGGGGGCGCGAAAAACTATGGCTACACCTTC. Its translation is CASSLASGGAKNYGYTF.

V usage is TRBV6-2 or TRBV6-3 and J usage is TRBJ2-7; D unclear. The germline V and J ends were trimmed by 2 bases and 5 bases, with 16 bases remaining between them. The CDR3 consists of 15 residues. Germline CDR1 reads MNHEY; CDR2 reads SVGEGT. DNA of the CDR3: TGTGCCAGCAGTTACCCCGAGCCCCGTACGAACGAGCAGTACTTC. Its protein is CASSYPEPRTNEQYF.

This chain joins TRBV6-5 and TRBJ2-1; 9 bases map to TRBD2. This CDR3 comprises 14 residues. CDR1 is MNHEY, CDR2 SVGAGI, per germline. J gave up 9 bases and V 6 bases, and 9 bases lay outside the gene matches. The CDR3 region is CASSWTSEIGEQFF. In nucleotides, the CDR3 is TGTGCCAGCAGCTGGACTAGCGAGATCGGTGAGCAGTTCTTC.

The rearrangement joins TRBV6-4 to TRBJ2-1; 8 bases align to TRBD2. V lost 5 bases to trimming and J lost 8 bases; unmatched junction nucleotides: 14. Germline loops: CDR1 MRHNA, CDR2 SNTAGT. The CDR3 length is 16 residues. CDR3 nucleotides: TGTGCCAGCAGTACGATTGCTCGGGGGGGCCTGGATGAGCAGTTCTTC. This encodes CASSTIARGGLDEQFF.

V and J are TRBV19 and TRBJ2-3; the D gene is possibly TRBD1 (6 bases). Germline lookup yields CDR1 LNHDA and CDR2 SQIVND (reference sequence). Trimming stripped 7 bases from V and 3 bases from J, with 11 bases between. The CDR3 totals 13 residues. The CDR3 coding sequence is TGTGCCAGTAAGGGGCAGGGGACAGATACGCAGTATTTT. Amino acid sequence: CASKGQGTDTQYF.

This chain connects TRBV19 to TRBJ1-1, with TRBD1 as a possible D gene (5 bases). CDR3 length: 13 residues. V lost 3 bases to trimming and J lost 4 bases, with 9 bases between them. Germline CDR1 reads LNHDA; CDR2 reads SQIVND (reference sequence). CDR3 amino acids: CASSIAGGTEAFF. The CDR3, as DNA: TGTGCCAGTAGTATCGCGGGGGGCACTGAAGCTTTCTTT.